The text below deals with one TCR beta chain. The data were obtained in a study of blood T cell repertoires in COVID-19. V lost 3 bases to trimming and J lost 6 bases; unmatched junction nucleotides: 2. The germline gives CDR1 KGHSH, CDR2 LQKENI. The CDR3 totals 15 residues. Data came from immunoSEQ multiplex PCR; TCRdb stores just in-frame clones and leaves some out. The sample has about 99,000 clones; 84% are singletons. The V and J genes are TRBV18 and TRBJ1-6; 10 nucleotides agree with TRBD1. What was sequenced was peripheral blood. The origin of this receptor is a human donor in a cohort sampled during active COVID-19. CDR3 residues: CASSPRTGGNSPLHF. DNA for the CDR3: TGTGCCAGCTCACCGAGGACAGGGGGTAATTCACCCCTCCACTTT.